The rows below give T cell receptor beta chains drawn from one sample of a study of tumor-infiltrating lymphocytes in primary liver carcinoma. TCRdb called the multiplex PCR reads again in MiXCR, with one record for every CDR3 protein. Of about 60,000 distinct CDR3 sequences in the sample, around 64% were seen once. Sample: liver tumor tissue from sampling region 4. These receptors all stem from a man aged 35 to 55 with primary liver carcinoma and hepatitis B virus infection. CDR3s include the opening cysteine and the closing phenylalanine or tryptophan. Each record gives: clone size, J gene, D gene, V gene, CDR3 DNA, CDR3 protein. A D gene is named only where the DNA matches it firmly. Some rows have no size entry. The others give once, few or many, or a class for an expanded clone.

clone_size: .
j_call: TRBJ2-7
d_call: .
v_call: TRBV6-1
cdr3_nt: TGTGCCAGCAGTGGGCATGGGGCGGACGAGCAGTACTTC
cdr3_aa: CASSGHGADEQYF

clone_size: .
j_call: TRBJ2-3
d_call: .
v_call: TRBV5-1
cdr3_nt: TGCGCCAGCAGCCATGAAGCGAATCAGCCCCAGTATTTT
cdr3_aa: CASSHEANQPQYF

clone_size: .
j_call: TRBJ1-2
d_call: TRBD1
v_call: TRBV6-2/TRBV6-3
cdr3_nt: TGTGCCAGCAGTCAAACAGGGGCTGGCTACACCTTC
cdr3_aa: CASSQTGAGYTF

clone_size: few
j_call: TRBJ2-2
d_call: .
v_call: TRBV11-2
cdr3_nt: TGTGCCAGCAGCTTTGCGGGATCGGACACCGAGGAGCCGTTTTTT
cdr3_aa: CASSFAGSDTEEPFF

clone_size: .
j_call: TRBJ1-5
d_call: TRBD1
v_call: TRBV28
cdr3_nt: TGTGCCAGCAGTTTATATGGACAGGGATTCAATCAGCCCCAATATTTT
cdr3_aa: CASSLYGQGFNQPQYF

clone_size: many
j_call: TRBJ1-5
d_call: .
v_call: TRBV12-3/TRBV12-4
cdr3_nt: TGTGCCAGCAGCCGCGAAGGGCCCCAGCATTTT
cdr3_aa: CASSREGPQHF

clone_size: .
j_call: TRBJ2-7
d_call: .
v_call: TRBV10-3
cdr3_nt: TGTGGCATCAGTGGAGCCGAGCAAGAGCAGTACTTC
cdr3_aa: CGISGAEQEQYF

clone_size: .
j_call: TRBJ2-7
d_call: .
v_call: TRBV4-2
cdr3_nt: TGTGCCAGCAGCCAAGATAAGGGGAGCGGCTACGACCAGTATTTC
cdr3_aa: CASSQDKGSGYDQYF

clone_size: .
j_call: TRBJ1-1
d_call: TRBD1
v_call: TRBV4-2
cdr3_nt: TGTGCCGGCTGCCAAGAGTACGGACAGGTTTTTTGGACTGAAGCTTTCTTT
cdr3_aa: CAGCQEYGQVFWTEAFF

clone_size: .
j_call: TRBJ1-2
d_call: TRBD1
v_call: TRBV4-1
cdr3_nt: TGCGCCAGCAACCAATGGGACAGGATCTATGGCTACACCTTC
cdr3_aa: CASNQWDRIYGYTF

clone_size: many
j_call: TRBJ2-1
d_call: TRBD2
v_call: TRBV5-1
cdr3_nt: TGCGCCAGCAGCTCTACCGGACTAGCGGGAGCGGTGAACAATGAGCAGTTCTTC
cdr3_aa: CASSSTGLAGAVNNEQFF

clone_size: .
j_call: TRBJ2-3
d_call: .
v_call: TRBV4-2
cdr3_nt: TGTGCCAGCAGCCAAGAGACAGCACCTCGCACAGATACGCAGTATTTT
cdr3_aa: CASSQETAPRTDTQYF

clone_size: many
j_call: TRBJ1-4
d_call: .
v_call: TRBV28
cdr3_nt: TGTGCCAGCAGTTTGTACGGGGCAACTAATGAAAAACTGTTTTTT
cdr3_aa: CASSLYGATNEKLFF

clone_size: .
j_call: TRBJ2-2
d_call: .
v_call: TRBV7-8
cdr3_nt: TGTGCCAGCAGCGTAACAAGTGGCGCGAACACCGGGGAGCTGTTTTTT
cdr3_aa: CASSVTSGANTGELFF

clone_size: .
j_call: TRBJ2-5
d_call: .
v_call: TRBV11-2
cdr3_nt: TGTGCCAGCAGCCAAACTCCTGGCGTTGGGAAGGAGGCCCAGTACTTC
cdr3_aa: CASSQTPGVGKEAQYF

clone_size: .
j_call: TRBJ2-7
d_call: .
v_call: TRBV11-2
cdr3_nt: TGTACCAGCAGCTTAGGCCACGGCTCCTGCGAGCAGTACTTT
cdr3_aa: CTSSLGHGSCEQYF

clone_size: .
j_call: TRBJ1-1
d_call: .
v_call: TRBV4-1
cdr3_nt: TGCGCCAGCAGGCAAGTTAGGGGTACTGAAGCCTTCTTT
cdr3_aa: CASRQVRGTEAFF

clone_size: .
j_call: TRBJ1-5
d_call: .
v_call: TRBV29-1
cdr3_nt: TGCAGCATTGTCGTACAGATCAATCAGCCCCAGCATTTT
cdr3_aa: CSIVVQINQPQHF

clone_size: .
j_call: TRBJ2-5
d_call: TRBD2
v_call: TRBV20-1
cdr3_nt: TGCAGTGCTAGGCTGCTCGGGACTAGCAGCCAAGAGACCCAGTACTTC
cdr3_aa: CSARLLGTSSQETQYF

clone_size: .
j_call: TRBJ2-1
d_call: TRBD2
v_call: TRBV20-1
cdr3_nt: TGCAGTGCAAGAGCCATTAGCGGGAGATCCAATGAGCAGTTCTTC
cdr3_aa: CSARAISGRSNEQFF

clone_size: .
j_call: TRBJ2-1
d_call: .
v_call: TRBV11-2
cdr3_nt: TGTGCCAGTAGCTTATACTGGCTAGTTAGTGAGCATTTCTTT
cdr3_aa: CASSLYWLVSEHFF

clone_size: .
j_call: TRBJ2-7
d_call: .
v_call: TRBV11-2
cdr3_nt: TGTACCAGCAGCTTTCACAGCACCTGCGAGCAGTACTTC
cdr3_aa: CTSSFHSTCEQYF

clone_size: .
j_call: TRBJ2-7
d_call: .
v_call: TRBV5-6
cdr3_nt: TGTGCAAGCAGCTTATGGGGAAACTCCTACGAGCAGTACTTC
cdr3_aa: CASSLWGNSYEQYF

clone_size: .
j_call: TRBJ2-2
d_call: .
v_call: TRBV6-2/TRBV6-3
cdr3_nt: TGTGCTAGCAGCCGAGCCGGGACACCTTTCACCGGGGAGCTGTTTTTT
cdr3_aa: CASSRAGTPFTGELFF

clone_size: few
j_call: TRBJ2-1
d_call: TRBD2
v_call: TRBV11-1
cdr3_nt: TGTGCCAGCAGCCCCCGGGGACTAGCGGGAGTCGGGGAGCAGTTATTC
cdr3_aa: CASSPRGLAGVGEQLF

clone_size: .
j_call: TRBJ2-1
d_call: TRBD1
v_call: TRBV29-1
cdr3_nt: TGCAGCGTTCGACAGGGAGACAATGAGCACTTCTTC
cdr3_aa: CSVRQGDNEHFF

clone_size: once
j_call: TRBJ1-1
d_call: .
v_call: TRBV5-1
cdr3_nt: TGCGCCAGCATCTTGATGGCGAGGGGTTTAGACACCGAAGCTTTCTTT
cdr3_aa: CASILMARGLDTEAFF

clone_size: few
j_call: TRBJ1-6
d_call: .
v_call: TRBV30
cdr3_nt: TGTGCCTGGAGTAAGGGGTTAGCAAATTCACCCCTCCACTTT
cdr3_aa: CAWSKGLANSPLHF

clone_size: once
j_call: TRBJ2-7
d_call: .
v_call: TRBV11-2
cdr3_nt: TGTGCCAGCATCTTCACGACAGACCCGGACTACGAGCAGTACTTC
cdr3_aa: CASIFTTDPDYEQYF